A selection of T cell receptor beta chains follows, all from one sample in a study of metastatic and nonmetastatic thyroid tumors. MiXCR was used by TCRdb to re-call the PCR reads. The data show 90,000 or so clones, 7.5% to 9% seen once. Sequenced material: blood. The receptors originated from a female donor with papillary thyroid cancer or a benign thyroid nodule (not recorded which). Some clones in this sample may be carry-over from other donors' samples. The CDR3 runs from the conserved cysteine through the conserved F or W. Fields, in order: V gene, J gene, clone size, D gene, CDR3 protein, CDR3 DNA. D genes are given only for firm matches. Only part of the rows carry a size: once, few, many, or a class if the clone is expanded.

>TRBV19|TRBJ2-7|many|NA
CASSMEGGSYEQYF
TGTGCCAGTAGTATGGAAGGAGGGTCCTACGAGCAGTACTTC
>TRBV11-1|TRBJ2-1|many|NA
CASSFPDFGGNEQFF
TGTGCCAGCAGCTTCCCTGACTTTGGGGGGAATGAGCAGTTCTTC
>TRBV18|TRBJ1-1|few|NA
CASSPTRAGNTEAFF
TGTGCCAGCTCACCCACGAGGGCAGGGAACACTGAAGCTTTCTTT
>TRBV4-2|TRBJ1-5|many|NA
CASKGSNQPQHF
TGTGCCAGCAAGGGTAGCAATCAGCCCCAGCATTTT
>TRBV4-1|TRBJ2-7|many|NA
CASSQEGANEQYF
TGCGCCAGCAGCCAAGAAGGAGCTAACGAGCAGTACTTC
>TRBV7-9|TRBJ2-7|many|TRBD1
CASSARDRAYEQYF
TGTGCCAGCAGCGCGCGGGACAGGGCCTACGAGCAGTACTTC
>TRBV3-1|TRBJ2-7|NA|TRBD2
CASSQRPGLAAYEQYF
TGTGCCAGCAGCCAACGGCCGGGACTAGCGGCCTACGAGCAGTACTTC
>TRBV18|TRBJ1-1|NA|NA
CASSPLNTEAFF
TGTGCCAGCTCACCCTTGAACACTGAAGCTTTCTTT
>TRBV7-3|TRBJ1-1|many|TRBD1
CASSPTTGGGTEAFF
TGTGCCAGCAGCCCGACGACAGGGGGCGGGACTGAAGCTTTCTTT
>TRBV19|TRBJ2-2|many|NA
CASTTGLPGELFF
TGTGCCAGTACGACAGGACTTCCCGGGGAGCTGTTTTTT
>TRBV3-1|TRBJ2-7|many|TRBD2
CASSQVRRLAGDEQYF
TGTGCCAGCAGCCAAGTACGTCGACTAGCGGGGGACGAGCAGTACTTC
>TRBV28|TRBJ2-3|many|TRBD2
CASSLSPSAGSSDTQYF
TGTGCCAGCAGTTTATCCCCGTCAGCGGGGTCCTCAGATACGCAGTATTTT
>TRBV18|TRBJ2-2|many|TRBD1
CASTTGGPSTGELFF
TGTGCCAGCACAACAGGGGGCCCCTCCACCGGGGAGCTGTTTTTT
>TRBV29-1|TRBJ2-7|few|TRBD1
CSVGSDRYEQYF
TGCAGCGTGGGGTCGGACAGGTACGAGCAGTACTTC
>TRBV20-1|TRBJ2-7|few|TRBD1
CSARSSGTGSYEQYF
TGCAGTGCTAGATCCTCCGGGACAGGGTCCTACGAGCAGTACTTC
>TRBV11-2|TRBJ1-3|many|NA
CASSLEVTRSGNTIYF
TGTGCCAGCAGCTTAGAGGTCACTAGGTCTGGAAACACCATATATTTT
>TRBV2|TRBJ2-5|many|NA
CASSEGSRAETQYF
TGTGCCAGCAGTGAAGGTTCCAGGGCTGAGACCCAGTACTTC